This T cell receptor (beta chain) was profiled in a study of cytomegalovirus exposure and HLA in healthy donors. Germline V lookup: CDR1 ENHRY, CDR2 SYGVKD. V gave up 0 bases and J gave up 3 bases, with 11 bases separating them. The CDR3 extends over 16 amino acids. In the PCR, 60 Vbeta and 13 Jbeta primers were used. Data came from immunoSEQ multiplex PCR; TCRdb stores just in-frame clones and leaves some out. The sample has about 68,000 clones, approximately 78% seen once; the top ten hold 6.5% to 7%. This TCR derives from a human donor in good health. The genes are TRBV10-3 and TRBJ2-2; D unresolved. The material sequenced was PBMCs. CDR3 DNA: TGTGCCATCAGTGAGTCCCCTGCATCGGACACCGGGGAGCTGTTTTTT. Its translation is CAISESPASDTGELFF.